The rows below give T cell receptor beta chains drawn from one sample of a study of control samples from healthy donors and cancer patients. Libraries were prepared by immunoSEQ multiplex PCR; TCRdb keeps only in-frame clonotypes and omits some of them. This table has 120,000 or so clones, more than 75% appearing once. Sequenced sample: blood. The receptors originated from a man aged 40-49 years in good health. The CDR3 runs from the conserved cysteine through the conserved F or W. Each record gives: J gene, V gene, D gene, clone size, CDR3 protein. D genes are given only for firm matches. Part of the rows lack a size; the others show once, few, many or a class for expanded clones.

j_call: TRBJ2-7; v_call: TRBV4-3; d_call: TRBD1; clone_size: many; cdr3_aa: CASSQDGTGQRADEQYF
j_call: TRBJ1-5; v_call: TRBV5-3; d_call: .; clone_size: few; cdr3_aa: CARSHPRSAQPQHF
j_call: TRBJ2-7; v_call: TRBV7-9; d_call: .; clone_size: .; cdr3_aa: CASSFPGAISYEQYF
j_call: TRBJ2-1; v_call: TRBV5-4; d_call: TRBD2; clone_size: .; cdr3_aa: CASSPGGQGSYNEQFF
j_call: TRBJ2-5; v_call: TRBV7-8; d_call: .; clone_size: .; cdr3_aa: CASSTLRGDQYF
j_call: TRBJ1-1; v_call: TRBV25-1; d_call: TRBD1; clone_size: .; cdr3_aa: CASSETGGGRAFF
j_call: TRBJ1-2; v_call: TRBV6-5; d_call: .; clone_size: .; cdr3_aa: CASSYERGAAGYTF
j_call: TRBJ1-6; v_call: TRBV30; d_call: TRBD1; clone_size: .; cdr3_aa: CAWSAGQGNSPLHF
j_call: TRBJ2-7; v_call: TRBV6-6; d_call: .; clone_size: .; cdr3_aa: CASSYSRTVGHEQYF
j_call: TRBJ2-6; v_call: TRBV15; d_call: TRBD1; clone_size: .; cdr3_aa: CATSSPGQGSGANVLTF
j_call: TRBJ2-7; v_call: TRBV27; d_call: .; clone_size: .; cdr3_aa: CASSFACFIRSYEQYF
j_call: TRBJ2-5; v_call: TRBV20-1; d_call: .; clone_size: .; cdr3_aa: CSAREETQYF
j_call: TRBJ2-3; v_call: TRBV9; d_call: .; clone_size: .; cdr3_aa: CASSAGEYTDTQYF
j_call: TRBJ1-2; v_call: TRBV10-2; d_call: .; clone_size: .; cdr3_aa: CASSQGLSYGYTF
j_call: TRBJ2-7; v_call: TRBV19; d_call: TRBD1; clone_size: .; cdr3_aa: CASSGQGMGVSEQYF
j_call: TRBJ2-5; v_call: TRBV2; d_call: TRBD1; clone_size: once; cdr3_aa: CATRQGTETQYF
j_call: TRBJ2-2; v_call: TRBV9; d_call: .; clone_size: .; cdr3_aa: CASKRQPNTGELFF
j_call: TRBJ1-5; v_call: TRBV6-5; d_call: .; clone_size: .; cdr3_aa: CASTGSNQPQHF
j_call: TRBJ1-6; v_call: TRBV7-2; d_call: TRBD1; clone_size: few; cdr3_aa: CASSPQGAENSPLHF
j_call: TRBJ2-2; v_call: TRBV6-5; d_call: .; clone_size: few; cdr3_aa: CASSYNPENTGELFF
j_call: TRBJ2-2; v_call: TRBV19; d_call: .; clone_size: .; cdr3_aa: CASRSTANTGELFF
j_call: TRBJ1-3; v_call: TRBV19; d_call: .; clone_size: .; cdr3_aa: CASTIEGDWGNTIYF
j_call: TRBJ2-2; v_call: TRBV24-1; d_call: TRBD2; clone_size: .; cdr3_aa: CATSDPSGGESGELFF
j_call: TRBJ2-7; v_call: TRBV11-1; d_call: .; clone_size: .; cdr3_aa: CASSFGTTSYEQYF
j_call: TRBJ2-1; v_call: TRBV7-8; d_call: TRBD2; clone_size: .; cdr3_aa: CASSLGASGGQNEQFF
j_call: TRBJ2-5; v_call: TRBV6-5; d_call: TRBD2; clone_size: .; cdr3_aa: CASRLAGGQETQYF
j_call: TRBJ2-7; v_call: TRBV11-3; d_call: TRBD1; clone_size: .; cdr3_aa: CASSLGDRPTYEQYF
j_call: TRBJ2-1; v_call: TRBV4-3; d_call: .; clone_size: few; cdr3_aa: CASSQISGHNEQFF
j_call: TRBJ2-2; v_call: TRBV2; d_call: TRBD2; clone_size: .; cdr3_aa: CASSSGTTIGELFF
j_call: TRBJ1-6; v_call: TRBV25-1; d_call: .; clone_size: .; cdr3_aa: CASSPGTGNDSPLHF
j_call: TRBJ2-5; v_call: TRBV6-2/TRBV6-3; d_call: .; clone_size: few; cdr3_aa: CASSYTGGPQETQYF
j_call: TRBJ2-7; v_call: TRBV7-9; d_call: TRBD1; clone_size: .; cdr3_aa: CASSLVGQGSSYEQYF
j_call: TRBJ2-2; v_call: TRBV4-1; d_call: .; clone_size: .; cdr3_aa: CASSQGIESGYTGELFF
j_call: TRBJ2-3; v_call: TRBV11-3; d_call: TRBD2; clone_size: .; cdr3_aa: CASSLPGLAGTDTQYF
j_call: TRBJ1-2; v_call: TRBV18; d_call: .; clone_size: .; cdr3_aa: CASSPREANYGYTF
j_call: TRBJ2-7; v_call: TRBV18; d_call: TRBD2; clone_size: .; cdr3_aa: CATTGEGYEQYF
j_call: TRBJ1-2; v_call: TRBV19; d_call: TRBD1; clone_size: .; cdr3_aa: CASSIVAGQLNYGYTF
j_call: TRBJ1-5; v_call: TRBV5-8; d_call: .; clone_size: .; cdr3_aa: CASTSKHTQPQHF
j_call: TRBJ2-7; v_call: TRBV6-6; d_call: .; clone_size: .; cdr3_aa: CASSYGLDHYEQYF
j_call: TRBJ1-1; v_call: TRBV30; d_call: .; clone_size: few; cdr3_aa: CAWSERGFGEAFF
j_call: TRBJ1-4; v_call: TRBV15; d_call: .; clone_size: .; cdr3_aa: CATSPETAVGKLFF
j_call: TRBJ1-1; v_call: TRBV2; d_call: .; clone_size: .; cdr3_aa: CASSELGGYTEAFF
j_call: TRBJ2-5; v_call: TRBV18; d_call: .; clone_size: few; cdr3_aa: CATKGPDQETQYF
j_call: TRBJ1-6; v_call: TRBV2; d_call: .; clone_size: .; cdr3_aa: CASRVETGSPLHF
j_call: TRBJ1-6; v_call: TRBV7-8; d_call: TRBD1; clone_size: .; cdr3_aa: CASSLITVAGGNSPLHF
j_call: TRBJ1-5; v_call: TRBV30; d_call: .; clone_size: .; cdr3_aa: CAWSVGRVGDQPQHF
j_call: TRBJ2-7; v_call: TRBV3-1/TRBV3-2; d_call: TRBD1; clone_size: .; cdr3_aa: CASSHAGTGPYEQYF
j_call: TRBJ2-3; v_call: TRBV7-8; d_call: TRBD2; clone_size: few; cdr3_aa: CASSPFSGLAGDTQYF
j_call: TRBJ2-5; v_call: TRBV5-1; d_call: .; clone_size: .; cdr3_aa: CASSLAGLVQETQYF